One and the same sample provided the 9 T cell receptor beta chains below, sequenced in a study of brain metastases from non-small cell lung cancer. Profiling relied on immunoSEQ multiplex PCR, and the TCRdb table lists in-frame clones only, not all of them. The table lists some 6,000 clones, roughly 80% of them singletons. The specimen was primary lung tumor tissue. The receptors derive from a donor aged 40 or older with non-small cell lung cancer.

The J gene is TRBJ1-1, the V gene TRBV11-1; 7 bases align to TRBD1. CDR1 SGHAT and CDR2 FQDESV come from the germline V gene (reference sequence). This CDR3 region has 13 residues. Trimming at V came to 2 bases and at J to 7 bases, leaving 4 bases not matched to a gene. The CDR3 loop is CASSLRGRGEAFF. The CDR3 DNA follows: TGTGCCAGCAGCTTAAGGGGGCGGGGTGAAGCTTTCTTT.

The chain has TRBV7-6 and TRBJ2-1; D might be TRBD1 (5 bases). The CDR3 is 13 residues long. Looked up from germline, CDR1 is SGHVS and CDR2 is FNYEAQ. V lost 6 bases, J lost 4 bases, and 10 bases lay in between. The CDR3 reads CASSFTGYNEQFF. The CDR3, as DNA: TGTGCCAGCAGTTTTACAGGTTACAATGAGCAGTTCTTC.

Only a few counts were recorded for this clone. Additional DNA sequences in this sample encode the identical CDR3. J is TRBJ1-2 and V is TRBV4-1; perhaps TRBD1 as D (5 bases). V shed 1 base and J shed 2 bases, with 11 bases lying between them. The CDR3 contains 15 residues. CDR1 is MGHRA and CDR2 is YSYEKL in the germline V gene. The DNA for the CDR3 is TGCGCCAGCAGCCAAGGAGGGACCGGAAACTATGGCTACACCTTC. It codes for CASSQGGTGNYGYTF.

Of note for this clone: This sequence may be a read error, since a much larger clone differs from it by one base. The J gene is TRBJ1-1, the V gene TRBV7-3; tentative D call: TRBD1 (5 bases). The germline V gene has CDR1 SGHTA and CDR2 FQGTGA. The ends were cut back, 5 bases at V and 7 bases at J, with 17 bases in the middle. The CDR3 runs 14 residues. The CDR3 bases are TGTGCCAGCAGCCCGCAGGGAAGGCACATTGAAGCTTTCTTT. Encoded protein: CASSPQGRHIEAFF.

The chain has TRBV5-1 and TRBJ1-5; 9 bases are a match to TRBD1. Germline V gene data show CDR1 as SGHRS and CDR2 as YFSETQ. With 0 bases clipped from V and 9 bases from J, the junction kept 4 bases outside the gene matches. The CDR3 covers 14 residues. CDR3 loop: CASSLGTGAGPQHF. The CDR3 nucleotides are TGCGCCAGCAGCTTGGGGACAGGGGCCGGGCCCCAGCATTTT.

Worth noting for this clone: The sample has other DNA sequences that encode this CDR3 too. V and J are TRBV6-5 and TRBJ2-1; 11 bases line up with TRBD2. The J segment lost 5 bases and the V segment lost 3 bases, leaving 3 bases of the junction unmatched. The length of the CDR3 is 15 residues. The germline V gene has CDR1 MNHEY and CDR2 SVGAGI. The CDR3 DNA follows: TGTGCCAGCAGTTATACTAGCGGGGGACACAATGAGCAGTTCTTC. Encoded protein: CASSYTSGGHNEQFF.

CDR3 region: CASSEGFQFF. The CDR3 bases are TGTGCCAGCAGTGAAGGCTTTCAGTTCTTC. The chain uses TRBV6-1 and TRBJ2-1, with no clear D. Germline V gene data show CDR1 as MNHNS and CDR2 as SASEGT. The ends were cut back, 1 base at V and 13 bases at J, with 5 bases in the middle. This CDR3 has 10 residues.

The rearrangement links TRBV11-3 to TRBJ2-3, with TRBD2 matching over 9 bases. The CDR3 extends over 14 amino acids. CDR1 and CDR2 from the germline V gene are SGHNT and YENEEA. The ends lost 3 bases at V and 5 bases at J; junction bases unmatched: 3. The chain's CDR3 is CASSLGRGGDTQYF. CDR3 nucleotide sequence: TGTGCCAGCAGCTTGGGGCGGGGGGGAGATACGCAGTATTTT.

This chain joins TRBV29-1 and TRBJ2-2; 8 bases align to TRBD1. The CDR3 sequence is 14 residues long. The trim removed 6 bases at V and 5 bases at J, leaving 8 bases unmatched. Germline values: CDR1 SQVTM, CDR2 ANQGSEA. The CDR3 protein is CSVMGQVNTGELFF. The CDR3 DNA follows: TGCAGCGTGATGGGACAGGTGAATACCGGGGAGCTGTTTTTT.